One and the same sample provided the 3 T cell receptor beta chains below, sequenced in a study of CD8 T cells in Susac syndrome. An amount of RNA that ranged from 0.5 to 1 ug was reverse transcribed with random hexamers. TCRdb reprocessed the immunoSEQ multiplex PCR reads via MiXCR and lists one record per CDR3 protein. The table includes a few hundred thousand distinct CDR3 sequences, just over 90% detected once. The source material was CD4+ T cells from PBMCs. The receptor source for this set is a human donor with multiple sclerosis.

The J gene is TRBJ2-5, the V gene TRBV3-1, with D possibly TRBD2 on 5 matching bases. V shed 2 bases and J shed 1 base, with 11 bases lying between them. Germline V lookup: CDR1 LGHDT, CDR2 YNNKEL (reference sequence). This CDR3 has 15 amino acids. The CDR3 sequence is CASSQIRGLQETQYF. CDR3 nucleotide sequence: TGTGCCAGCAGCCAAATCCGGGGTCTCCAAGAGACCCAGTACTTC.

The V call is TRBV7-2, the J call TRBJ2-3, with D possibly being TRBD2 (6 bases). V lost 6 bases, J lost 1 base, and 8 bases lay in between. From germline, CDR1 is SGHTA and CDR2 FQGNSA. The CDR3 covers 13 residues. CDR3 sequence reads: CASSWGGTDTQYF. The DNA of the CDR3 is TGTGCCAGCAGTTGGGGGGGCACAGATACGCAGTATTTT.

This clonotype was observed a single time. CDR3 in amino acids: CASPDLAGANVLTF. CDR3 in DNA: TGTGCCAGCCCGGATCTAGCTGGGGCCAACGTCCTGACTTTC. The chain has TRBV30 and TRBJ2-6; D ambiguous. The CDR3 sequence is 14 residues long. CDR1 and CDR2 (germline): GTSNPN, SVGIG (reference sequence). Trimming removed 8 bases from V and 2 bases from J, with 13 bases in between.